A selection of T cell receptor beta chains follows, all from one sample in a study of cytomegalovirus exposure and HLA in healthy donors. Clones were read by immunoSEQ multiplex PCR, and TCRdb kept only the in-frame ones, dropping some. The sample lists about 40,000 clones; over 60% were seen once. Sequencing was performed on PBMCs. These receptors were obtained from a man in his forties in good health and CMV-seronegative. CDR3s include the opening cysteine and the closing phenylalanine or tryptophan. The D gene is left open where the match is weak. Size is stated for part of the rows, as once, few or many counts, or as a class when the clone is expanded.

J | size | D | V | CDR3 | DNA
TRBJ1-1 | NA | NA | TRBV7-2 | CASSQTLTPEAFF | TGTGCCAGCAGCCAGACACTGACACCTGAAGCTTTCTTT
TRBJ2-7 | NA | NA | TRBV6-5 | CASRSPGHSYEQYF | TGTGCCAGCAGAAGCCCAGGACACTCCTACGAGCAGTACTTC
TRBJ2-7 | NA | TRBD1 | TRBV30 | CAYHRGRFHEQYF | TGTGCCTACCACAGGGGGCGCTTCCACGAGCAGTACTTC
TRBJ1-2 | once | NA | TRBV28 | CASRIMGGEVLGYTF | TGTGCCAGCAGGATAATGGGCGGGGAAGTGTTGGGCTACACCTTC
TRBJ1-1 | NA | NA | TRBV18 | CASSPGLSNTEAFF | TGTGCCAGCTCACCGGGACTGTCGAACACTGAAGCTTTCTTT
TRBJ1-1 | NA | NA | TRBV27 | CASRMGETEAFF | TGTGCCAGCAGGATGGGAGAGACTGAAGCTTTCTTT
TRBJ2-1 | NA | NA | TRBV4-2 | CASSQDPYLGRGPYNEQFF | TGTGCCAGCAGCCAAGATCCCTATTTAGGGCGGGGACCCTACAATGAGCAGTTCTTC
TRBJ2-7 | once | TRBD1 | TRBV4-1 | CASSQVTAGGARSYEQYF | TGCGCCAGCAGCCAAGTGACCGCAGGGGGCGCGAGGTCCTACGAGCAGTACTTC
TRBJ1-6 | NA | TRBD1 | TRBV6-5 | CASRTGTDNSPLHF | TGTGCCAGCAGGACCGGGACAGATAATTCACCCCTCCACTTT
TRBJ2-2 | few | TRBD2 | TRBV6-1 | CASSELAGDTGELFF | TGTGCCAGCAGTGAACTAGCGGGGGACACCGGGGAGCTGTTTTTT